This T cell receptor (beta chain) was identified in a study of T cell repertoires in cytomegalovirus infection. In TCRdb, the reads were re-called with MiXCR into one record per CDR3 protein. The sample holds some 450,000 distinct CDR3 sequences, roughly 30% seen once. This CDR3 has 17 amino acids. CDR1 is SGHDT, CDR2 YYEEEE, per germline. The V gene lost 0 bases and the J gene lost 0 bases, with 12 bases spanning the gap. The genes are TRBV5-6 and TRBJ1-4; D uncertain. The origin of this receptor is a human donor in good health (CMV status not recorded). Some clones in this sample may be carry-over from other donors' samples. Material: PBMCs. The CDR3 DNA follows: TGTGCCAGCAGCTTGGATGGCAGCCTCCCAACTAATGAAAAACTGTTTTTT. Translated: CASSLDGSLPTNEKLFF. Supplemented by reference TRBV5-6 and TRBJ1-4, the full variable domain reads DAGVTQSPTHLIKTRGQQVTLRCSPKSGHDTVSWYQQALGQGPQFIFQYYEEEERQRGNFPDRFSGHQFPNYSSELNVNALLLGDSALYLCASSLDGSLPTNEKLFFGSGTQLSVL.